A single sample gave rise to the 15 T cell receptor beta chains below, sequenced in a study of cytomegalovirus exposure and HLA in healthy donors. Some clones are missing from TCRdb's copy, which holds only in-frame ones; the method was immunoSEQ multiplex PCR. The data contain about 130,000 clones, roughly 94% of them singletons. The source material was PBMCs. The receptor set was obtained from a woman aged 18-29 years in good health and CMV-seronegative.

This sequence joins TRBV21-1 and TRBJ1-5; TRBD1, the table's D call, lacks a check against the DNA. TRBV21-1 is recorded as a pseudogene. The CDR3 is 16 amino acids. The CDR3 sequence: CASSKEGTGGNQPQHF. DNA of the CDR3: TGTGCCAGCAGCAAAGAAGGTACAGGGGGCAATCAGCCCCAGCATTTT.

The J gene is TRBJ2-7, the V gene TRBV5-1; 8 bases agree with TRBD2. Unmatched junction bases numbered 15, after V lost 4 bases and J lost 9 bases. CDR1 SGHRS and CDR2 YFSETQ come from the germline V gene. The CDR3 sequence is 15 residues long. Written as DNA, the CDR3 is TGCGCCAGCAGCCCCGATGGGGGCGGGAGGAGGGTGCAGTACTTC. As protein: CASSPDGGGRRVQYF.

V gene TRBV11-2 combines with J gene TRBJ2-7, with 9 nucleotides matching TRBD1. Germline values: CDR1 SGHAT, CDR2 FQNNGV. Trimming took 0 bases from V and 6 from J; bases not matched to a gene: 12. CDR3 length equals 17 residues. This CDR3 is CASSLELLRDRAGEQYF. The CDR3 DNA is TGTGCCAGCAGCTTAGAGTTATTGAGGGACAGGGCTGGCGAGCAGTACTTC.

This chain joins TRBV6-5 and TRBJ2-7, with D tentatively TRBD1 (5 bases). Trimming shortened V by 6 bases and J by 4 bases, and 19 bases separated the two germline ends. The CDR3 totals 15 residues. The V gene's germline CDR1 is MNHEY and CDR2 SVGAGI. The CDR3 sequence is CASSPLDGARYEQYF. Written as DNA, the CDR3 is TGTGCCAGCAGCCCCTTGGATGGGGCGCGTTACGAGCAGTACTTC.

The V and J genes are TRBV28 and TRBJ1-4, with D unclear. The CDR3 consists of 15 residues. V was clipped by 6 bases and J by 2 bases, with 13 bases between them. The germline V gene encodes CDR1 MDHEN and CDR2 SYDVKM. Written as DNA, the CDR3 is TGTGCCAGCAGGCCCGCCGGGAGCACTAATGAAAAACTGTTTTTT. Translated: CASRPAGSTNEKLFF.

The chain recombines TRBV7-3 with TRBJ2-1; 8 bases are a match to TRBD1. Germline loops: CDR1 SGHTA, CDR2 FQGTGA. Losses at the gene ends were 2 bases for V and 8 bases for J; bases not matched to a gene: 8. The length of the CDR3 is 15 residues. For the CDR3, the DNA is TGTGCCAGCAGCTTAGGACAGGGTATATTCGATGAGCAGTTCTTC. Residues: CASSLGQGIFDEQFF.

Points on this clone: The identical CDR3 is also encoded by other nucleotide sequences in the sample. The chain has TRBV29-1 and TRBJ1-4; the match to TRBD1 covers 8 bases. The CDR3 totals 12 residues. The junction had 6 bases not matched to a gene; V was cut back by 7 bases and J by 8 bases. Germline CDR1 is SQVTM and CDR2 is ANQGSEA. This CDR3 reads CSGGQGGEKLFF. CDR3 bases: TGCAGCGGCGGACAGGGAGGGGAAAAACTGTTTTTT.

V gene TRBV6-5 combines with J gene TRBJ1-2, with 9 positions matching TRBD1. V shed 4 bases and J 6 bases; nucleotides not matched to a gene: 9. Per the germline V gene, CDR1 is MNHEY and CDR2 is SVGAGI. The length of the CDR3 is 15 residues. In DNA, the CDR3 is TGTGCCAGCAGTTTAACGGGACAGGGTATTCATGGCTACACCTTC. Protein sequence: CASSLTGQGIHGYTF.

The rearrangement links TRBV5-4 to TRBJ2-3, with 7 bases matching TRBD2. There are 16 residues in the CDR3. V shed 0 bases and J 0 bases; nucleotides not matched to a gene: 4. Germline CDR1 reads SGHNT; CDR2 reads YYREEE (reference sequence). Here the CDR3 reads CASSLGLAESTDTQYF. In DNA form, the CDR3 reads TGTGCCAGCAGCTTGGGGCTAGCGGAAAGCACAGATACGCAGTATTTT.

The V gene is TRBV30, the J gene TRBJ1-2; D is unresolved. CDR3 size: 14 residues. From germline, CDR1 is GTSNPN and CDR2 SVGIG (reference sequence). Trimming pared 0 bases from V and 2 bases from J, leaving 10 bases between. CDR3 loop: CAWSVLHFNYGYTF. The CDR3 region has the DNA TGTGCCTGGAGTGTATTGCACTTCAACTATGGCTACACCTTC.

The J gene is TRBJ1-6, the V gene TRBV28, with no clear D. The CDR3 has 16 amino acids. The V gene's germline CDR1 is MDHEN and CDR2 SYDVKM. V lost 3 bases, J lost 5 bases, and 14 bases lay in between. The CDR3 loop reads CASSFTTGKDNSPLHF. CDR3 coding DNA: TGTGCCAGCAGTTTCACCACGGGGAAGGATAATTCACCCCTCCACTTT.

The rearrangement links TRBV7-3 to TRBJ2-1; the D gene is possibly TRBD2 (6 bases). This CDR3 comprises 15 residues. The V gene's germline CDR1 is SGHTA and CDR2 FQGTGA. Trimming stripped 5 bases from V and 5 bases from J, with 16 bases between. CDR3 DNA sequence: TGTGCCAGCAGCCAGGCGGGGTCGTATGACAATGAGCAGTTCTTC. Translated, it gives CASSQAGSYDNEQFF. The full variable domain, rest sourced from reference TRBV7-3 and TRBJ2-1, is GAGVSQTPSNKVTEKGKYVELRCDPISGHTALYWYRQSLGQGPEFLIYFQGTGAADDSGLPNDRFFAVRPEGSVSTLKIQRTERGDSAVYLCASSQAGSYDNEQFFGPGTRLTVL.

The genes are TRBV6-5 and TRBJ2-5; 7 bases match TRBD2. Per the germline V gene, CDR1 is MNHEY and CDR2 is SVGAGI. J was trimmed by 4 bases and V by 10 bases; bases with no gene match: 12. The CDR3 is 14 residues long. The CDR3 protein is CATKREGIGETQYF. The DNA of the CDR3 is TGTGCCACTAAGAGGGAGGGAATAGGAGAGACCCAGTACTTC.

The chain employs TRBV6-6 and TRBJ1-4; D might be TRBD1 (6 bases). The CDR3 totals 14 residues. Germline CDR1 is MNHNY and CDR2 is SVGAGI (reference sequence). V gave up 6 bases and J gave up 8 bases, with 16 bases separating them. CDR3 residues: CASRYNRASEKLFF. CDR3 nucleotide sequence: TGTGCCAGCAGATATAACAGGGCTAGCGAAAAACTGTTTTTT.

This chain uses TRBV5-1 with TRBJ2-2; TRBD1 agrees at 7 bases. The CDR3 is made up of 14 amino acids. V trimming: 2 bases; J trimming: 5 bases; junction bases outside the gene matches: 3. Per the germline V gene, CDR1 is SGHRS and CDR2 is YFSETQ. The CDR3 is CASSLRQGTGELFF. The CDR3 DNA reads as TGCGCCAGCAGCTTACGACAGGGAACCGGGGAGCTGTTTTTT.